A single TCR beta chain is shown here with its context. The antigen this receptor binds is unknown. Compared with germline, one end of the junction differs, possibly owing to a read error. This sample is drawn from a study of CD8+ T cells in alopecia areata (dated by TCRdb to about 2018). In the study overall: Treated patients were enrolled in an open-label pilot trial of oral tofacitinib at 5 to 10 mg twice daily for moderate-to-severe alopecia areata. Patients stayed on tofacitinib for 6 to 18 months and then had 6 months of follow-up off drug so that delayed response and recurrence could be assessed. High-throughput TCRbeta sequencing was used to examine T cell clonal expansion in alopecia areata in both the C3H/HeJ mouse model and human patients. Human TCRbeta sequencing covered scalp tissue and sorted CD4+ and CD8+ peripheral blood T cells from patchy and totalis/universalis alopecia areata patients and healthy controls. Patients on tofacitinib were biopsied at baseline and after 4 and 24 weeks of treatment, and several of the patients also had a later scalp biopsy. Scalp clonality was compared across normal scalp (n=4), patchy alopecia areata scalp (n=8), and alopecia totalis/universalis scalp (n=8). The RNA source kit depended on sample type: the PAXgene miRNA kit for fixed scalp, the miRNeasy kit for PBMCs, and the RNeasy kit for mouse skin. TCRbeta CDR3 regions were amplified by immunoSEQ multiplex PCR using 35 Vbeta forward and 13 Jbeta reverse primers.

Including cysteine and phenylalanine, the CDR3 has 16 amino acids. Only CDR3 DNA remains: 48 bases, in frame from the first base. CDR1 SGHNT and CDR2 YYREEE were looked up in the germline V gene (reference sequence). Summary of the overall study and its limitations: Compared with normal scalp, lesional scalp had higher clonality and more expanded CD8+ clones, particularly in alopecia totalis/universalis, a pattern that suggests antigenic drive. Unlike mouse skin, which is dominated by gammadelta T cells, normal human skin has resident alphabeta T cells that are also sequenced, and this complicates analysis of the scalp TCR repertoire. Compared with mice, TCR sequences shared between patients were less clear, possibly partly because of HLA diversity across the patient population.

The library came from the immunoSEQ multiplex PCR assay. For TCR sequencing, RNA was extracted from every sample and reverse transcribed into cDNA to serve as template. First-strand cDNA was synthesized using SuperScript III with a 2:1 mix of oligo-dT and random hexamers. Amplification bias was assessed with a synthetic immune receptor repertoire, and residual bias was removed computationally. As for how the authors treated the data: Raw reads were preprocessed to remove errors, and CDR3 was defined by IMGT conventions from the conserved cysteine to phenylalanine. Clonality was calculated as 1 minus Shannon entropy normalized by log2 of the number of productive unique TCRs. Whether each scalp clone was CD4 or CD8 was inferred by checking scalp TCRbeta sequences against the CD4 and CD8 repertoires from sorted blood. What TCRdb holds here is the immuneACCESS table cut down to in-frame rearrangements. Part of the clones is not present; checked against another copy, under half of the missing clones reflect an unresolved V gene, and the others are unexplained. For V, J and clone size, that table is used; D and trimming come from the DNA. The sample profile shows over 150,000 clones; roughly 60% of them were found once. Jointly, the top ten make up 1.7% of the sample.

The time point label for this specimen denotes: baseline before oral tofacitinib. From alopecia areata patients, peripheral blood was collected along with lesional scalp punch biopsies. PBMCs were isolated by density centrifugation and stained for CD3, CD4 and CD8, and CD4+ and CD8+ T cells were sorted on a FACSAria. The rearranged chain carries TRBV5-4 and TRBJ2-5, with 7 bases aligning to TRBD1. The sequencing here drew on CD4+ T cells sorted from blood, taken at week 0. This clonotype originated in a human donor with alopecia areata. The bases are TGCGCCAGCAGCCCAGTAAGGGGGACAGTACAAGAGACCCAGTACTTC. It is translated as CASSPVRGTVQETQYF.